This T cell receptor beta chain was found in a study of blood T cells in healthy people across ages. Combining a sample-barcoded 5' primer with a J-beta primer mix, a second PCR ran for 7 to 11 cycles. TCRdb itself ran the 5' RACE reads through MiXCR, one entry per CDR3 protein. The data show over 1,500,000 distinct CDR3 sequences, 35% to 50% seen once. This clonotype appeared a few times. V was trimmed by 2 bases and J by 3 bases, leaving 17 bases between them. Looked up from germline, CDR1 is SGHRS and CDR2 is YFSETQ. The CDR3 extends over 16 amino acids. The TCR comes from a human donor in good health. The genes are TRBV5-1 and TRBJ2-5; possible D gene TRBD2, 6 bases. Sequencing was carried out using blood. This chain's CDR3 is CASSLGLATMKETQYF. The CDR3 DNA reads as TGCGCCAGCAGCTTAGGGCTAGCGACGATGAAAGAGACCCAGTACTTC.